This T cell receptor beta chain was captured in a study of pediatric ulcerative colitis. Broader study findings: Ulcerative colitis patients shared more blood-rectal clones than controls. All ulcerative colitis patients, but no controls, carried a couple of rectal clonotypes.

The repertoire was sequenced with immunoSEQ multiplex PCR; TCRdb's copy has only in-frame clones and lacks some. The sample holds about 36,000 clones; around 73% are singletons and the top ten take about 0.71%. During colonoscopy, one to two rectal pinch biopsies were collected. With respect to this clone: What it binds is unknown.

The sequenced sample was gut tissue. The sequence was obtained from a boy aged 5 to 17 with moderate ulcerative colitis.

CDR3 sequence (DNA): TGCAGCGTTATAGTCTCGCCCTACGAGCAGTACTTC. Residues: CSVIVSPYEQYF. V is TRBV29-1 and J is TRBJ2-7; no definite D call. Germline values: CDR1 SQVTM, CDR2 ANQGSEA. The CDR3 spans 12 residues. V gave up 5 bases and J gave up 2 bases, with 10 bases separating them.